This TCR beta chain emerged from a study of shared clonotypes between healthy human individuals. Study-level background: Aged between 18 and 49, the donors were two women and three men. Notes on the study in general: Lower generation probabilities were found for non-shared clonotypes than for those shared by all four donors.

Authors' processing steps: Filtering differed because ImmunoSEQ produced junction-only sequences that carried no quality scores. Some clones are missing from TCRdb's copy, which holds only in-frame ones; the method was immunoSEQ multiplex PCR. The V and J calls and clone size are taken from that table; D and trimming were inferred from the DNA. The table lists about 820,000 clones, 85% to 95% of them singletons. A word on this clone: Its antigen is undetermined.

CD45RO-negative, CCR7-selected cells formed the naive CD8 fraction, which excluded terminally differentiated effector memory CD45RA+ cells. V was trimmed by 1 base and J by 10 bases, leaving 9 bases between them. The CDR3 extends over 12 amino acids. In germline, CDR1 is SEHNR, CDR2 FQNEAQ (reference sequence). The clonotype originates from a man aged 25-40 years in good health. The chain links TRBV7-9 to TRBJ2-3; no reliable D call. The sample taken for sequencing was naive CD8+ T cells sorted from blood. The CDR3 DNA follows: TGTGCCAGCAGCTTAGACGGCAAGGCGCAGTATTTT. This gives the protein CASSLDGKAQYF. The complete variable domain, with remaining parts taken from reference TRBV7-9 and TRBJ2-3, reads DTGVSQNPRHKITKRGQNVTFRCDPISEHNRLYWYRQTLGQGPEFLTYFQNEAQLEKSRLLSDRFSAERPKGSFSTLEIQRTEQGDSAMYLCASSLDGKAQYFGPGTRLTVL.